The clone carrying this T cell receptor beta chain is a singleton in its sample. The sample belongs to a study of CD8 T cells in Susac syndrome. This CDR3 has 11 amino acids. Looked up from germline, CDR1 is DFQATT and CDR2 is SNEGSKA (reference sequence). Trimming cost V 5 bases and J 1 base, with 5 bases left between them. Roughly 0.5 to 1 ug RNA was reverse transcribed with random hexamers. TCRdb used MiXCR to reprocess the immunoSEQ multiplex PCR reads, holding one entry per CDR3 protein. The sample yields 230,000 or so distinct CDR3 sequences, around 95% seen once. This sequence was found in a human donor with multiple sclerosis. Material: CD4+ T cells from PBMCs. The V gene is TRBV20-1, the J gene TRBJ1-2; D ambiguous. DNA of the CDR3: TGCAGTGCTGAACGTAACTATGGCTACACCTTC. Protein product: CSAERNYGYTF.